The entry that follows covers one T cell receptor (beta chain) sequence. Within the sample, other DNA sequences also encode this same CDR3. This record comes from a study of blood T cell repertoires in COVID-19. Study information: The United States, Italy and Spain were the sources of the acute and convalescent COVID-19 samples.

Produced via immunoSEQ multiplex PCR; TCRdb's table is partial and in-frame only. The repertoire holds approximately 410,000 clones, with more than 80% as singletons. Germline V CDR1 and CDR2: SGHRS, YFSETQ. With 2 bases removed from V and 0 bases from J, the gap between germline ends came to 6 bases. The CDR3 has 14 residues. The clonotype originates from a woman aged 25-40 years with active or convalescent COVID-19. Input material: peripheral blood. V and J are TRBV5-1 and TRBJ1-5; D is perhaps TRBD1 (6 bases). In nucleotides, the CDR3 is TGCGCCAGCAGCTTAGGGGGTAGCAATCAGCCCCAGCATTTT. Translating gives CASSLGGSNQPQHF.